The rows below give T cell receptor beta chains drawn from one sample of a study of regulatory T cells in long-lasting Graves disease. TCRdb passed the multiplex PCR reads through MiXCR, listing each CDR3 protein once. The sample holds roughly 500,000 distinct CDR3 sequences, roughly 21% seen once. Sample: peripheral blood mononuclear cells (PBMCs), taken when the disease was refractory, from a patient treated with antithyroid drugs. The receptors come from a female donor with Graves disease. The CDR3 runs from the conserved cysteine through the conserved F or W. Each record gives: V gene, J gene, CDR3 protein.

v_gene: TRBV19; j_gene: TRBJ1-1; CDR3aa: CASKAGGTEAFF
v_gene: TRBV18; j_gene: TRBJ2-2; CDR3aa: CASSEQKDTGELFF
v_gene: TRBV2; j_gene: TRBJ2-3; CDR3aa: CASSELAGNTQYF
v_gene: TRBV20-1; j_gene: TRBJ2-1; CDR3aa: CSALDRESYNEQFF
v_gene: TRBV20-1; j_gene: TRBJ1-2; CDR3aa: CSARELGRDIANYGYTF
v_gene: TRBV27; j_gene: TRBJ1-5; CDR3aa: CASSLSRGVGQPQHF
v_gene: TRBV28; j_gene: TRBJ1-5; CDR3aa: CASSLSRWVGGNNQPQHF
v_gene: TRBV30; j_gene: TRBJ2-5; CDR3aa: CAWTHPGLAGGWGETQYF
v_gene: TRBV5-5; j_gene: TRBJ2-7; CDR3aa: CASSLSTAVGQYF
v_gene: TRBV28; j_gene: TRBJ2-7; CDR3aa: CAISPGQGAEEQYF
v_gene: TRBV7-6; j_gene: TRBJ2-3; CDR3aa: CASSDRQDFTDTQYF
v_gene: TRBV29-1; j_gene: TRBJ1-3; CDR3aa: CSVRLYSGNTIYF
v_gene: TRBV28; j_gene: TRBJ1-6; CDR3aa: CASSLGGHSPLHF
v_gene: TRBV4-2; j_gene: TRBJ2-7; CDR3aa: CASSQDLASEQYF
v_gene: TRBV28; j_gene: TRBJ1-2; CDR3aa: CASSTAYTLARVQENYGYTF
v_gene: TRBV20-1; j_gene: TRBJ2-7; CDR3aa: CSARGGQSYEQYF
v_gene: TRBV5-1; j_gene: TRBJ2-7; CDR3aa: CASSRDPSYEQYF
v_gene: TRBV19; j_gene: TRBJ1-1; CDR3aa: CASSILENTEAFF
v_gene: TRBV19; j_gene: TRBJ2-3; CDR3aa: CASSMWLAAPRDTQYF
v_gene: TRBV3-1; j_gene: TRBJ2-7; CDR3aa: CASSQDNLGYEQYF
v_gene: TRBV6-1; j_gene: TRBJ1-5; CDR3aa: CASSDRDRRGQPQHF
v_gene: TRBV18; j_gene: TRBJ1-1; CDR3aa: CASSQMTGRDTEAFF
v_gene: TRBV7-9; j_gene: TRBJ1-1; CDR3aa: CASARGGGTEAFF
v_gene: TRBV28; j_gene: TRBJ2-7; CDR3aa: CASSTSDYEQYF
v_gene: TRBV20-1; j_gene: TRBJ1-6; CDR3aa: CSARDSHNNSPLHF
v_gene: TRBV29-1; j_gene: TRBJ2-3; CDR3aa: CSVSGLAGVRTDTQYF
v_gene: TRBV7-6; j_gene: TRBJ1-1; CDR3aa: CASSLDGTGGAFF
v_gene: TRBV6-9; j_gene: TRBJ2-5; CDR3aa: CASSSGYGQGRVRGTQYF
v_gene: TRBV7-6; j_gene: TRBJ1-2; CDR3aa: CASSLGQSPGGYTF
v_gene: TRBV28; j_gene: TRBJ1-3; CDR3aa: CASSSPGLGYTIYF
v_gene: TRBV28; j_gene: TRBJ2-1; CDR3aa: CASSLGAYEQFF
v_gene: TRBV5-6; j_gene: TRBJ2-5; CDR3aa: CASRSSGSSVETQYF
v_gene: TRBV12-3/TRBV12-4; j_gene: TRBJ1-5; CDR3aa: CASSLGTGGNQPQHF
v_gene: TRBV12-3/TRBV12-4; j_gene: TRBJ1-4; CDR3aa: CASSGGLIGHSTREKLFF
v_gene: TRBV28; j_gene: TRBJ2-7; CDR3aa: CATYGRLVEQYF
v_gene: TRBV6-5; j_gene: TRBJ2-3; CDR3aa: CASSSRGSLQDTQYF
v_gene: TRBV11-2; j_gene: TRBJ1-1; CDR3aa: CASSLRSPTAMNTEAFF
v_gene: TRBV29-1; j_gene: TRBJ1-2; CDR3aa: CSVSDRAYGYTF
v_gene: TRBV24-1; j_gene: TRBJ1-6; CDR3aa: CATSDCRDTHNSPLHF
v_gene: TRBV2; j_gene: TRBJ2-7; CDR3aa: CASIPPDRVDEQYF
v_gene: TRBV28; j_gene: TRBJ1-6; CDR3aa: CASRVGNSPLHF
v_gene: TRBV28; j_gene: TRBJ2-5; CDR3aa: CASSLTGTGGRETQYF
v_gene: TRBV5-6; j_gene: TRBJ1-5; CDR3aa: CASSSTGTRNQPQHF
v_gene: TRBV4-1; j_gene: TRBJ1-5; CDR3aa: CASSQGGEGGQPQHF
v_gene: TRBV2; j_gene: TRBJ1-5; CDR3aa: CASSEIQGSNQPQHF
v_gene: TRBV27; j_gene: TRBJ1-1; CDR3aa: CASSLFPGGFSSEAFF
v_gene: TRBV12-3/TRBV12-4; j_gene: TRBJ1-1; CDR3aa: CASSFLGQGITEAFF
v_gene: TRBV19; j_gene: TRBJ2-7; CDR3aa: CASSIKGAPPSEQYF
v_gene: TRBV7-6; j_gene: TRBJ2-2; CDR3aa: CASSGQQNTGELFF
v_gene: TRBV11-2; j_gene: TRBJ2-4; CDR3aa: CASSLEVHVHFKNIQYF
v_gene: TRBV3-1; j_gene: TRBJ2-5; CDR3aa: CASSHLAGQETQYF
v_gene: TRBV20-1; j_gene: TRBJ1-2; CDR3aa: CSASPGGPGYTF
v_gene: TRBV7-6; j_gene: TRBJ2-7; CDR3aa: CASSLNPTESSYEQYF
v_gene: TRBV15; j_gene: TRBJ1-5; CDR3aa: CATSVPGTGGNQPQHF
v_gene: TRBV7-9; j_gene: TRBJ1-1; CDR3aa: CASSKGTVNTEAFF
v_gene: TRBV27; j_gene: TRBJ1-1; CDR3aa: CASSLRLMNTEAFF
v_gene: TRBV3-1; j_gene: TRBJ1-2; CDR3aa: CASSQEAVGGYGYTF